The 11 T cell receptor beta chains in this list originate from one sample, sequenced in a study of molecular identifiers for immune sequencing clone quantification. TCRdb re-called the PCR reads through MiXCR, storing one row per CDR3 protein. The sample lists about half a million distinct CDR3 sequences, 20% to 25% seen once, with approximately 0.84% in the top ten. The sequenced material came from naive CD8+ T cells from blood, with Jurkat cell RNA spiked in. Subset denoted: FACS-sorted CD8+CD4-CCR7+CD45RA+ naive T cells. Source of these receptors: a human donor in good health. Some libraries in this study had Jurkat cell RNA spiked in.

As concerns this clonotype: This clone may be a read error of a much larger clone one base away. CDR3 amino acids: CASSLEGTLPNF. In DNA, the CDR3 is TGTGCCAGCAGCTTAGAGGGGACGTTACCAAACTTC. The chain recombines TRBV7-9 with TRBJ2-7; the D call may be TRBD1 or TRBD2 (5 bases each). Looked up from germline, CDR1 is SEHNR and CDR2 is FQNEAQ (reference sequence). The CDR3 is made up of 12 amino acids.

This clonotype was seen many times. This chain joins TRBV2 and TRBJ1-1; tentative D call: TRBD1 (5 bases). CDR3 length: 13 residues. V lost 6 bases to trimming and J lost 1 base, with 9 bases between them. The germline V gene encodes CDR1 SNHLY and CDR2 FYNNEI. The CDR3 here is CASRETGNTEAFF. CDR3 sequence (DNA): TGTGCCAGCAGAGAAACAGGGAACACTGAAGCTTTCTTT.

This clonotype was picked up a small number of times. The rearrangement links TRBV4-1 to TRBJ2-2; perhaps D is TRBD1 or TRBD2 (6 bases each). V was pared by 0 bases and J by 4 bases, with 15 bases between. The length of the CDR3 is 17 residues. Germline CDR1 MGHRA, CDR2 YSYEKL. In DNA, the CDR3 is TGCGCCAGCAGCCAAGACGGGGGCCACCGGGGCACCGGGGAGCTGTTTTTT. This gives the protein CASSQDGGHRGTGELFF.

The chain couples TRBV4-3 to TRBJ1-1; D is perhaps TRBD1 (5 bases). V was clipped by 4 bases and J by 4 bases, with 19 bases between them. The CDR3 covers 16 residues. The germline gives CDR1 LGHNA, CDR2 YSLEER. In nucleotides, the CDR3 is TGCGCCAGCAGCCCATACACTGGGACGGTGAGCACTGAAGCTTTCTTT. This sequence encodes CASSPYTGTVSTEAFF.

Notes on this clonotype: Possible read error: a much larger clone is one base away. The chain recombines TRBV19 with TRBJ2-5; the D call may be TRBD1 or TRBD2 (5 bases each). V dropped 6 bases and J dropped 4 bases, with 24 bases sitting between them. Germline V gene sequence: CDR1 LNHDA, CDR2 SQIVND (reference sequence). This CDR3 spans 17 amino acids. DNA of the CDR3: TGTGCCAGTAGCCCCTTCTCGGGACCTCCCAATGGAGAGACCCAGTACTTC. Its protein is CASSPFSGPPNGETQYF. Full variable domain (outside the CDR3, taken from reference TRBV19 and TRBJ2-5): DGGITQSPKYLFRKEGQNVTLSCEQNLNHDAMYWYRQDPGQGLRLIYYSQIVNDFQKGDIAEGYSVSREKKESFPLTVTSAQKNPTAFYLCASSPFSGPPNGETQYFGPGTRLLVL.

To note about this clonotype: This may be a read error, as it is one base from a much larger clone. The chain combines TRBV11-2 with TRBJ2-7, with D perhaps assigned TRBD1 or TRBD2 (5 bases each). The CDR3 loop spans 15 amino acids. Germline V gene data show CDR1 as SGHAT and CDR2 as FQNNGV. CDR3 nucleotide sequence: TGTGCCAGCAGCCCGACCGGGACGCCGTCCGACGAGCGGTACTTC. This codes for CASSPTGTPSDERYF.

This clonotype was counted at least ten times. The V call is TRBV7-2, the J call TRBJ2-3, with TRBD2 matching over 7 bases. The CDR3 spans 15 residues. The V gene end was trimmed by 4 bases and the J gene end by 3 bases; junction bases not matched to a gene: 7. Germline lookup yields CDR1 SGHTA and CDR2 FQGNSA. The CDR3 DNA follows: TGTGCCAGCAGCTCTCGTCTAGCGGAAACAGATACGCAGTATTTT. Its protein product is CASSSRLAETDTQYF.

This clonotype was seen many times. The chain links TRBV12-3 or TRBV12-4 to TRBJ1-2; D is uncertain. This CDR3 region has 13 residues. V gave up 3 bases and J gave up 4 bases, with 9 bases separating them. The CDR3 is CASSFRQSYGYTF. Written as DNA, the CDR3 is TGTGCCAGCAGTTTTAGGCAGTCCTATGGCTACACCTTC.

The chain uses TRBV12-3 or TRBV12-4 and TRBJ1-1, with 10 nucleotides matching TRBD1. V lost 5 bases, J lost 4 bases, and 4 bases stayed unmatched. CDR3 length: 14 residues. This CDR3 is CASSDRGPSTEAFF. CDR3 nucleotides: TGTGCCAGCAGTGACAGGGGGCCGTCCACTGAAGCTTTCTTT.

This chain links TRBV7-3 with TRBJ2-7, with D uncertain. Trimming left V 3 bases short and J 4 bases short, with 13 bases between. The CDR3 has 14 amino acids. Germline lookup yields CDR1 SGHTA and CDR2 FQGTGA. The CDR3 sequence: CASSFGQPPYEQYF. In DNA form, the CDR3 reads TGTGCCAGCAGCTTCGGGCAGCCTCCTTACGAGCAGTACTTC.

The chain is built from TRBV5-1 and TRBJ2-7; the match to TRBD1 covers 9 bases. The germline V gene has CDR1 SGHRS and CDR2 YFSETQ. This CDR3 has 14 residues. Trimming cost V 4 bases and J 3 bases; bases outside gene matches: 5. CDR3 nucleotides: TGCGCCAGCAGCGAGGACAGGGGTTACTACGAGCAGTACTTC. Its protein is CASSEDRGYYEQYF. Filled out from reference TRBV5-1 and TRBJ2-7, the complete variable domain reads KAGVTQTPRYLIKTRGQQVTLSCSPISGHRSVSWYQQTPGQGLQFLFEYFSETQRNKGNFPGRFSGRQFSNSRSEMNVSTLELGDSALYLCASSEDRGYYEQYFGPGTRLTVT.